A single sample is the source of the 6 T cell receptor beta chains below, sequenced in a study of neurological immune-mediated disorders. One entry per CDR3 protein results from TCRdb running MiXCR on the 5' RACE reads. The sample consists of about 82,000 distinct CDR3 sequences, 2.5% to 3% of them appearing once. The sample consisted of PBMCs. Source of these receptors: a woman aged 25-40 years with multiple sclerosis.

There are many counts of this clonotype. This chain's CDR3 is CASSRLRRGNTEAFF. CDR3 in DNA: TGTGCCAGCAGCCGCCTTAGGAGGGGGAACACTGAAGCTTTCTTT. The chain combines TRBV14 with TRBJ1-1; TRBD1 might be the D (5 bases). Germline loops: CDR1 SGHDN, CDR2 FVKESK. The CDR3 is 15 residues long. Trimming stripped 4 bases from V and 1 base from J, with 13 bases between.

This clonotype was found many times. This rearrangement joins TRBV7-2 to TRBJ2-2, with TRBD2 matching 13 bases. Germline CDR1 reads SGHTA; CDR2 reads FQGNSA. The CDR3 loop spans 17 amino acids. The V gene end was trimmed by 3 bases and the J gene end by 8 bases; junction bases not matched to a gene: 9. The CDR3 DNA reads as TGTGCCAGCAGCTTCGGAAGGACTAGCGGGAGTAAAGGGGAGCTGTTTTTT. Amino acids: CASSFGRTSGSKGELFF.

Notes on this clonotype: This sequence may be a read error, since a much larger clone differs from it by one base. This chain connects TRBV20-1 to TRBJ1-1; TRBD1 is a possible D gene (5 bases). Germline loops: CDR1 DFQATT, CDR2 SNEGSKA (reference sequence). The CDR3 totals 11 residues. The CDR3 sequence is CRVTVNTEAFF. In nucleotides, the CDR3 is TGCAGGGTGACAGTGAACACTGAAGCTTTCTTT.

This clonotype was seen many times. The rearrangement uses TRBV12-3 or TRBV12-4 and TRBJ1-5, with D unclear. V lost 7 bases to trimming and J lost 3 bases, with 16 bases between them. This CDR3 comprises 15 residues. The CDR3 is CASTSGGNVNQPQHF. The CDR3 bases are TGTGCCAGCACCTCGGGCGGAAATGTCAATCAGCCCCAGCATTTT.

This clonotype was counted at least ten times. The genes are TRBV12-3 or TRBV12-4 and TRBJ2-2; 10 bases are shared with TRBD1. Germline trimming cut 8 bases from V and 4 bases from J; bases unmatched to any gene: 7. This CDR3 comprises 15 residues. CDR3: CASGDRGPGTGELFF. In DNA form, the CDR3 reads TGTGCCAGCGGAGACAGGGGGCCTGGCACCGGGGAGCTGTTTTTT.

This clonotype was seen ten or more times. The gene calls are TRBV5-1 and TRBJ2-1; a possible D gene is TRBD2 (6 bases). From germline, CDR1 is SGHRS and CDR2 YFSETQ. Trimming stripped 2 bases from V and 4 bases from J, with 13 bases between. This CDR3 contains 15 residues. As DNA, the CDR3 is TGCGCCAGCAGCTTAACTAGCAGCCCGTACAATGAGCAGTTCTTC. Encoded protein: CASSLTSSPYNEQFF.